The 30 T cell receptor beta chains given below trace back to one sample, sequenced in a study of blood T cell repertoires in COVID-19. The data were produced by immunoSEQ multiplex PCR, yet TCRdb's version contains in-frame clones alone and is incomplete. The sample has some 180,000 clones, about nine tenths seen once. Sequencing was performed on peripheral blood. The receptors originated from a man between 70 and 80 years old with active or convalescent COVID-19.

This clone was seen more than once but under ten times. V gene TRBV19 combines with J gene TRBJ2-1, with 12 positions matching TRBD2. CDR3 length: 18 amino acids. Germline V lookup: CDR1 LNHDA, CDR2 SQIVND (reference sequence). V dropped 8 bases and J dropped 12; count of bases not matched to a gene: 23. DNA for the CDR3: TGTGCCAGTTCTCCCCTACCTGGACTAGCGGGACCTAGACAGGGGCAGTTCTTC. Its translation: CASSPLPGLAGPRQGQFF.

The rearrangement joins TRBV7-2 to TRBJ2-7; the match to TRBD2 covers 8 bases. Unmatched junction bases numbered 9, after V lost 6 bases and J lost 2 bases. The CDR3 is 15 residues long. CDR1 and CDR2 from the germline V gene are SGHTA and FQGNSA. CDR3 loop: CASRPAGGATYEQYF. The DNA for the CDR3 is TGTGCCAGCAGACCGGCCGGGGGGGCAACCTACGAGCAGTACTTC.

The CDR3 region is CASSYSWDTNYGYTF. The CDR3 DNA follows: TGTGCCAGCAGTTACTCCTGGGACACCAACTATGGCTACACCTTC. The rearrangement uses TRBV6-5 and TRBJ1-2, with D perhaps matching TRBD1 (6 bases). Trimming shortened V by 0 bases and J by 2 bases, and 10 bases separated the two germline ends. This CDR3 comprises 15 residues. Per germline, CDR1 MNHEY and CDR2 SVGAGI.

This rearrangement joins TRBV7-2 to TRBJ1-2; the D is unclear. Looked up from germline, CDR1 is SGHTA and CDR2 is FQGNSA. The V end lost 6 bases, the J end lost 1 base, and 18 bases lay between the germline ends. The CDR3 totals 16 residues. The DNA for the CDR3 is TGTGCCAGCAGGCCGGGGATATCCAACTATAACTATGGCTACACCTTC. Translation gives CASRPGISNYNYGYTF. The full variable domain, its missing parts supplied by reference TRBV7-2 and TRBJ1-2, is GAGVSQSPSNKVTEKGKDVELRCDPISGHTALYWYRQSLGQGLEFLIYFQGNSAPDKSGLPSDRFSAERTGGSVSTLTIQRTQQEDSAVYLCASRPGISNYNYGYTFGSGTRLTVV.

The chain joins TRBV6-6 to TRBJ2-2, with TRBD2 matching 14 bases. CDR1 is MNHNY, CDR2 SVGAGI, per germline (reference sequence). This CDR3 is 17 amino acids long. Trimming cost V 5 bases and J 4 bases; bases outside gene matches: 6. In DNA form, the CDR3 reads TGTGCCAGCAGTCGACTAGCGGGAGGGCCCGGCACCGGGGAGCTGTTTTTT. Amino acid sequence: CASSRLAGGPGTGELFF.

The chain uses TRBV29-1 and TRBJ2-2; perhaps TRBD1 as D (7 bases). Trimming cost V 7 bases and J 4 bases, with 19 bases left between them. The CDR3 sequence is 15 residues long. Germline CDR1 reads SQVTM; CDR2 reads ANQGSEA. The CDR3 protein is CSAQGGTVSTGELFF. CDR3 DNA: TGCAGCGCCCAGGGCGGGACAGTTTCCACCGGGGAGCTGTTTTTT.

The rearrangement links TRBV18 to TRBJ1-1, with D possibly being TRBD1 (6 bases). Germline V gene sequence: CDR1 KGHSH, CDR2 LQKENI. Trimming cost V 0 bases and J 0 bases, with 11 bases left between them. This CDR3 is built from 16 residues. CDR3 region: CASSPPRGGMNTEAFF. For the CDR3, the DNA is TGTGCCAGCTCACCACCACGGGGGGGCATGAACACTGAAGCTTTCTTT. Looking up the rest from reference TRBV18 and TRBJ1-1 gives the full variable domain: NAGVMQNPRHLVRRRGQEARLRCSPMKGHSHVYWYRQLPEEGLKFMVYLQKENIIDESGMPKERFSAEFPKEGPSILRIQQVVRGDSAAYFCASSPPRGGMNTEAFFGQGTRLTVV.

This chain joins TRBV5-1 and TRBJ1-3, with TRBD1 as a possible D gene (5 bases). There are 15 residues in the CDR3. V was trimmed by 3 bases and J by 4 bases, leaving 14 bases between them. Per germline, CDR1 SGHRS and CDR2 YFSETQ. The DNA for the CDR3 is TGCGCCAGCAGCTCCCGGACATCGATCGGAAACACCATATATTTT. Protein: CASSSRTSIGNTIYF.

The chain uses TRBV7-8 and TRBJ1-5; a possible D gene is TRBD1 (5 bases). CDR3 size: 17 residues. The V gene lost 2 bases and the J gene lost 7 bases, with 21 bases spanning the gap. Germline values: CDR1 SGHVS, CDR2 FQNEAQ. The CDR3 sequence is CASSLSPGEVGVQPQHF. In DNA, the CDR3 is TGTGCCAGCAGCTTATCCCCGGGGGAAGTTGGTGTCCAGCCCCAGCATTTT.

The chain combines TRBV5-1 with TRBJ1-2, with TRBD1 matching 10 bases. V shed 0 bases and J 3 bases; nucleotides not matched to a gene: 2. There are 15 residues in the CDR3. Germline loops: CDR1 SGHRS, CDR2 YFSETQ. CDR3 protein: CASSLEGQGYYGYTF. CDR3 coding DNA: TGCGCCAGCAGCTTGGAGGGACAGGGGTACTATGGCTACACCTTC.

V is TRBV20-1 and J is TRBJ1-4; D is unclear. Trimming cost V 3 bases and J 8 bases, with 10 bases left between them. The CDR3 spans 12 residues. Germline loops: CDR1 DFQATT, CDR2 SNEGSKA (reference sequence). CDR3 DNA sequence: TGCAGTGCTAGTCCCTCTTCCGAAAAACTGTTTTTT. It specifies CSASPSSEKLFF.

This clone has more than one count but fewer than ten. CDR3 region: CASSQDRGWHNEQFF. The CDR3 bases are TGCGCCAGCAGCCAAGATCGCGGCTGGCACAATGAGCAGTTCTTC. This rearrangement joins TRBV4-3 to TRBJ2-1; D gene uncertain. CDR3 size: 15 residues. V was pared by 0 bases and J by 5 bases, with 11 bases between. Germline lookup yields CDR1 LGHNA and CDR2 YSLEER.

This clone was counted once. DNA of the CDR3: TGCGCCAGCAGCCGGGAAGTACAGGACAGGGGAAACACCATATATTTT. This translates into CASSREVQDRGNTIYF. The chain has TRBV4-3 and TRBJ1-3, with TRBD1 identical over 7 bases. V was pared by 4 bases and J by 4 bases, with 10 bases of the junction left unmatched. This CDR3 spans 16 amino acids. Germline-derived CDR1 and CDR2 are LGHNA and YSLEER.

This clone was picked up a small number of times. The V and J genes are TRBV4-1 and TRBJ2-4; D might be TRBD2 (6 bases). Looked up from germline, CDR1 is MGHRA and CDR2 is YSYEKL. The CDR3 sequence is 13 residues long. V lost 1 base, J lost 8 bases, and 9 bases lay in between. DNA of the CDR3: TGCGCCAGCAGCCAAGGGGGGGTTGACATTCAGTACTTC. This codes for CASSQGGVDIQYF.

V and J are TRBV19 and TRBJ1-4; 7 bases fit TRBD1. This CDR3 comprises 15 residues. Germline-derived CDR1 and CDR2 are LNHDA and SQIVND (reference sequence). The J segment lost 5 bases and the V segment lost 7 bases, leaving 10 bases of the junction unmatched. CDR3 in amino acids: CASTYGRDSNEKLFF. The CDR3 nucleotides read TGTGCCAGTACCTACGGCCGGGACAGCAATGAAAAACTGTTTTTT.

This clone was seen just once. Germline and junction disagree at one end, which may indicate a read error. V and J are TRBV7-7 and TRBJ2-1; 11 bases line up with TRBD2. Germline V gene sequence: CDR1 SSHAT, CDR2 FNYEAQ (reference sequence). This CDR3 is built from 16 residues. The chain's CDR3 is CASSLGGLAGYNEQFF. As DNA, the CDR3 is TGTGCTAGCAGCTTAGGCGGACTAGCGGGCTACAATGAGCAGTTCTTC. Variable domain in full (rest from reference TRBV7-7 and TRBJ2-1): GAGVSQSPRYKVTKRGQDVTLRCDPISSHATLYWYQQALGQGPEFLTYFNYEAQPDKSGLPSDRFSAERPEGSISTLTIQRTEQRDSAMYRCASSLGGLAGYNEQFFGPGTRLTVL.

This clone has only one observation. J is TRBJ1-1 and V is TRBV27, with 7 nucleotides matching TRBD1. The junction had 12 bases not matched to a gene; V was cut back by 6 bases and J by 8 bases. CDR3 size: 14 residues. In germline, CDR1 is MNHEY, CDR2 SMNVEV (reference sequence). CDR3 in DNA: TGTGCCAGCAGCTCCGGGACAGACTTACCAGAAGCTTTCTTT. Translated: CASSSGTDLPEAFF.

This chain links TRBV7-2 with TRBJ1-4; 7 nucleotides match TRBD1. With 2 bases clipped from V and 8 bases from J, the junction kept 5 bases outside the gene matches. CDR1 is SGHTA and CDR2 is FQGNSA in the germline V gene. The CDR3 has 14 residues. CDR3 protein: CASSLTGAEEKLFF. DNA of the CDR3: TGTGCCAGCAGCTTAACAGGGGCGGAGGAAAAACTGTTTTTT.

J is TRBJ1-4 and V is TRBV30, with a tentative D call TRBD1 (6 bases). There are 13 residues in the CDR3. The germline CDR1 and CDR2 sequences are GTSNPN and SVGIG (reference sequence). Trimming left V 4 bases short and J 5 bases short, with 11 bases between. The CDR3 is CAWKTGLNEKLFF. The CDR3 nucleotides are TGTGCCTGGAAGACAGGACTGAATGAAAAACTGTTTTTT.

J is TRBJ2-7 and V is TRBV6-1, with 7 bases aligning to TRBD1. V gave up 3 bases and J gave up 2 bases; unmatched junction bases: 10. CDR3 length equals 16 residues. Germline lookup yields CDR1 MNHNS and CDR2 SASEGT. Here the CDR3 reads CASSDWDSLQTYEQYF. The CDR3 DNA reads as TGTGCCAGCAGTGATTGGGACAGCCTCCAAACCTACGAGCAGTACTTC.

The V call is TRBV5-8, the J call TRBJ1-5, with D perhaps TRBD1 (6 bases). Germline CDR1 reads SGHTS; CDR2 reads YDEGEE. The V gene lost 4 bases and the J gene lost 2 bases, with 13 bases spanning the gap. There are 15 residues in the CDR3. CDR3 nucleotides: TGTGCCAGCAGCGTCGACAGGACCCGCAATCAGCCCCAGCATTTT. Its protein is CASSVDRTRNQPQHF.

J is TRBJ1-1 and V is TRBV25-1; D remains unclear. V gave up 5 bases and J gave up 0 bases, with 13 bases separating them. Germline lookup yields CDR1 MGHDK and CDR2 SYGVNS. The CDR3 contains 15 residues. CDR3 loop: CASSPRHGLNTEAFF. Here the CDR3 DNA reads TGTGCCAGCAGTCCCAGACACGGATTGAACACTGAAGCTTTCTTT.

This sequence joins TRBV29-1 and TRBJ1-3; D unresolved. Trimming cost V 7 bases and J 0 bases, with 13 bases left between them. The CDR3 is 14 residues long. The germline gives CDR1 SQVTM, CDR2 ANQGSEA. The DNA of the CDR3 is TGCAGCGCCTTGACTGCTTACTCTGGAAACACCATATATTTT. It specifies CSALTAYSGNTIYF.

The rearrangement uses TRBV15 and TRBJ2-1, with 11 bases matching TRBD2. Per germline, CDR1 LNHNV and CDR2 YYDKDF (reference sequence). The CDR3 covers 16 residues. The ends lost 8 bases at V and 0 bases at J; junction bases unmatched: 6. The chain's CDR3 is CATRSGTSGSYNEQFF. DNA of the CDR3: TGTGCCACCCGCTCCGGGACTAGCGGCTCCTACAATGAGCAGTTCTTC.

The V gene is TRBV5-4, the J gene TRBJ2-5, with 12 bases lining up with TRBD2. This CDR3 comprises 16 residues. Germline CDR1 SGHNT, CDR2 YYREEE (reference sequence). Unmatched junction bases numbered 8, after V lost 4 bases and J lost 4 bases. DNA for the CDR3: TGTGCCAGCAGCCTGACTAGCGGGGGCCGGGGAGAGACCCAGTACTTC. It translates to CASSLTSGGRGETQYF.

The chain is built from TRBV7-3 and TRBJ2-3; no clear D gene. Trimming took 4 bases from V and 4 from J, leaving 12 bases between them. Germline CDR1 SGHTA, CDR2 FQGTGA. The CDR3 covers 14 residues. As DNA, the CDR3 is TGTGCCAGCAGCTCTAATAGTGTGCCAGATACGCAGTATTTT. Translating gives CASSSNSVPDTQYF.

In DNA form, the CDR3 reads TGCGCCAGCAGGGGCGGGGCCTACGAGCAGTACTTC. As protein: CASRGGAYEQYF. J is TRBJ2-7 and V is TRBV5-1; D may be TRBD2 (6 bases). Germline CDR1 SGHRS, CDR2 YFSETQ. This CDR3 spans 12 amino acids. V dropped 5 bases and J dropped 2 bases, with 8 bases sitting between them.

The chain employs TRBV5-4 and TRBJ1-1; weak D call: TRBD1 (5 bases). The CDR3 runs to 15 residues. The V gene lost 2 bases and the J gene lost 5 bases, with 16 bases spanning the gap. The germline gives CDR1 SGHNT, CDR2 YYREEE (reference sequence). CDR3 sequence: CASSFLISGRTEAFF. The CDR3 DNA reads TGTGCCAGCAGCTTTTTGATTTCAGGGCGGACTGAAGCTTTCTTT.

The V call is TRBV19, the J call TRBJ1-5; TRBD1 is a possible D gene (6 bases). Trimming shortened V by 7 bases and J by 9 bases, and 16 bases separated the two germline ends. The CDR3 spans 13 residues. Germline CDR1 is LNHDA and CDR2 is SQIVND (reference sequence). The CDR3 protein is CASNTDRRRPQHF. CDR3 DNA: TGTGCCAGTAACACAGACAGGCGGAGGCCCCAGCATTTT.

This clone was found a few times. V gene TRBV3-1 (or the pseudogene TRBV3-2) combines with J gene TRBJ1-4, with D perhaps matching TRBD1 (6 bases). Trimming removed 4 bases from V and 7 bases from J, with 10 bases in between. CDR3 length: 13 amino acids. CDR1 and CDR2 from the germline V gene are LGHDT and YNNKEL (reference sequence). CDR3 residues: CASSPRGSEKLFF. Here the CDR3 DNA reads TGTGCCAGCAGCCCCAGGGGAAGTGAAAAACTGTTTTTT.